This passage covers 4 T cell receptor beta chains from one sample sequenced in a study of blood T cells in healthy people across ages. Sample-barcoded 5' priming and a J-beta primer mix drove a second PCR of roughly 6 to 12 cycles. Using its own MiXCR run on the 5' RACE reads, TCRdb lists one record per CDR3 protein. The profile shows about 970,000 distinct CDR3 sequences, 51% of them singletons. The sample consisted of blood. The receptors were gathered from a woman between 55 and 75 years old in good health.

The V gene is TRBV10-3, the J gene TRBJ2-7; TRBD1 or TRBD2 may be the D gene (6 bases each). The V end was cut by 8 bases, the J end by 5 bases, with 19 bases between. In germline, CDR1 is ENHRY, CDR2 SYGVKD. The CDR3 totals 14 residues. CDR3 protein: CAIYMEGAGDEQYF. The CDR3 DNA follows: TGTGCCATCTATATGGAGGGTGCAGGGGACGAGCAGTACTTC.

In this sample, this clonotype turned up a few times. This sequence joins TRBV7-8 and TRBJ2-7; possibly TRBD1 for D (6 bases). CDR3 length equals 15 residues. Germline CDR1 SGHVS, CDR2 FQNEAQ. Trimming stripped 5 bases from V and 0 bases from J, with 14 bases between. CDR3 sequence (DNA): TGTGCCAGCAGCGAACGTCGGGACAACTCCTACGAGCAGTACTTC. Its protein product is CASSERRDNSYEQYF.

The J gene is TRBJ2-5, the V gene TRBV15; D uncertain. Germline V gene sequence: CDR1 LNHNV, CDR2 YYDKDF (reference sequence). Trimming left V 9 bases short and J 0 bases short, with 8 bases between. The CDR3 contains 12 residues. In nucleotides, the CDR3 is TGTGCCACTCGCCAGTACCAAGAGACCCAGTACTTC. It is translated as CATRQYQETQYF.

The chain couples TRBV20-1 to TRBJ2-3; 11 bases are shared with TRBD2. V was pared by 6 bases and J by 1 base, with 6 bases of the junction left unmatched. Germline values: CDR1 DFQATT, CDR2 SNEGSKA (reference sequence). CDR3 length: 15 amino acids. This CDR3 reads CSAGTSGQGTDTQYF. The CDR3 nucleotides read TGCAGTGCCGGGACTAGCGGACAGGGCACAGATACGCAGTATTTT.